Given below is one TCR beta chain in context. Its antigen is unidentified. The data belong to a study of T cell responses to AZD1222 COVID-19 vaccine. Regarding the study as a whole: Just a handful of people given AZD1222 tested seropositive at baseline.

The protocol was immunoSEQ multiplex PCR, while the TCRdb copy is restricted to in-frame clones and leaves out a portion. The data show roughly 120,000 clones, 88% seen once. Germline CDR1 reads PRHDT; CDR2 reads FYEKMQ (reference sequence). After removal of 1 base from V and 7 bases from J, the junction contained 4 bases not matched to a gene. The CDR3 contains 14 residues. Sample: peripheral blood, taken on day 0 of AZD1222 vaccination. The rearrangement links TRBV13 to TRBJ1-1; 9 positions match TRBD1. The sequence was obtained from an adult in good health. The CDR3 DNA follows: TGTGCCAGCAGCTTAGTTAGACAGGGGGGTGAAGCTTTCTTT. This sequence encodes CASSLVRQGGEAFF.